This TCR beta chain was identified during a study of CD8 T cells in Susac syndrome. The study's findings and limits: The TCR sequencing and HLA analysis in the study involved a relatively small number of individuals, as the study acknowledged.

A word on this clonotype: Its antigen is as yet unknown. The junction differs from germline at one of its ends, possibly a read error.

The CDR3 extends over 15 amino acids. Germline CDR1 reads LNHDA; CDR2 reads SQIVND (reference sequence). TCR beta sequencing covered blood CD8+ and CD4+ T cells. The multiple sclerosis controls consisted of treatment-naive patients with relapsing-remitting disease, either stable or active. Reverse transcription of about 0.5 to 1 ug RNA was performed with random hexamers. TCRdb re-analysed the immunoSEQ multiplex PCR reads in MiXCR, keeping a single row per CDR3 protein. This sample yields 400,000 to 550,000 distinct CDR3 sequences, of which 75% to 90% are seen a single time; about 0.12% belongs to the top ten.

This chain uses TRBV19 with TRBJ1-4; D perhaps matches TRBD1 (5 bases). The source of this sequence is a human donor with multiple sclerosis. Material for sequencing was CD8+ T cells from PBMCs. CDR3 protein: CASSMTARRGEKLFF. The CDR3 coding sequence is TGTGCCAGTAGTATGACAGCTCGGCGGGGCGAAAAACTTTTTTTT.